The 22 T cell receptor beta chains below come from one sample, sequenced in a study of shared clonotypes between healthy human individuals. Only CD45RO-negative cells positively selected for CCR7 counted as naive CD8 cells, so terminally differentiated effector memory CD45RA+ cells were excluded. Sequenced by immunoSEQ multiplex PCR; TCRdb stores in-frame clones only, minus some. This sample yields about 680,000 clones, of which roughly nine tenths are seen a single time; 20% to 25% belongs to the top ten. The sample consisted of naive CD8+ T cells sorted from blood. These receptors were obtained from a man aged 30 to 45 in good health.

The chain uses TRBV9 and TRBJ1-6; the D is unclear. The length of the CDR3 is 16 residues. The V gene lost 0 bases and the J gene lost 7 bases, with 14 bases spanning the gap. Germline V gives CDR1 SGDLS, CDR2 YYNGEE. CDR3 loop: CASSVATWAENSPLHF. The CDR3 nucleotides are TGTGCCAGCAGCGTAGCTACTTGGGCAGAAAATTCACCCCTCCACTTT.

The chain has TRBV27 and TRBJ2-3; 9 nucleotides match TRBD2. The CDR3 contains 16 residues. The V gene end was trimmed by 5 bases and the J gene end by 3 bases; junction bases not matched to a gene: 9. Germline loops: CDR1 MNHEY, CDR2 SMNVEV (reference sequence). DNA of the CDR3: TGTGCCAGCAGTCCAGATCCGGGACTAGCAACAGATACGCAGTATTTT. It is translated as CASSPDPGLATDTQYF.

CDR3 nucleotide sequence: TGTGCCAGCAAATACGGGAGGCTCACAGATACGCAGTATTTT. As protein: CASKYGRLTDTQYF. J is TRBJ2-3 and V is TRBV6-8, with 7 nucleotides matching TRBD2. Germline-derived CDR1 and CDR2 are MNHGY and SAAAGT. This CDR3 contains 14 residues. The V and J ends lost 7 bases and 2 bases, in that order; junction bases with no gene match: 6.

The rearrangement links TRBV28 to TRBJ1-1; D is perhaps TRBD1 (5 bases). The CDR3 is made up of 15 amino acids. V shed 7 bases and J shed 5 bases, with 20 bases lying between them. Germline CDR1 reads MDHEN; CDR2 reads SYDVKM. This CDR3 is CASTNRRTLGTEAFF. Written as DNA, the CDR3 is TGTGCCAGCACTAACCGACGGACACTGGGGACTGAAGCTTTCTTT.

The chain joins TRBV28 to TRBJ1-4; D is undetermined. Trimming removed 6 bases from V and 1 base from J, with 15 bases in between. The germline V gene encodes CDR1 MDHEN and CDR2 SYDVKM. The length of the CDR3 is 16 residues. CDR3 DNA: TGTGCCAGCAGGGGGAGGCGTGTGGAAACTAATGAAAAACTGTTTTTT. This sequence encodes CASRGRRVETNEKLFF.

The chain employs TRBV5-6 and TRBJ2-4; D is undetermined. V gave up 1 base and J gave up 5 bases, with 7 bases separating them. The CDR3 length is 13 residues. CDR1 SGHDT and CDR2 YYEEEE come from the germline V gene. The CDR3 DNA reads TGTGCCAGCAGCTTGTCAGTGGAAAACATTCAGTACTTC. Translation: CASSLSVENIQYF.

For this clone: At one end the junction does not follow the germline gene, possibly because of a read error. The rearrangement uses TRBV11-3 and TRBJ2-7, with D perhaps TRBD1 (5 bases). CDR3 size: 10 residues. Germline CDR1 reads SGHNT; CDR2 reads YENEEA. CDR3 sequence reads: CASSFPRADF. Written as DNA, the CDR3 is TGTGCCAGCAGCTTCCCCAGGGCGGACTTC.

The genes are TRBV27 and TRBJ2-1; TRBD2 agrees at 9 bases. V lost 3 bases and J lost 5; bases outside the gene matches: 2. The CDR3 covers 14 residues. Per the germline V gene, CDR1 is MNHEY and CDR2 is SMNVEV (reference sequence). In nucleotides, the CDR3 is TGTGCCAGCAGTTTCGCGGGAGGGAACAATGAGCAGTTCTTC. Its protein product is CASSFAGGNNEQFF.

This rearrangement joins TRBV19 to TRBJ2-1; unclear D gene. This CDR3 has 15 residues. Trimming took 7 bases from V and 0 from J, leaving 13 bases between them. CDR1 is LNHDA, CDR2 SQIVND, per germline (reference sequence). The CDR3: CASNSRPFSYNEQFF. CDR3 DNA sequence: TGTGCCAGTAACTCACGGCCCTTCTCCTACAATGAGCAGTTCTTC.

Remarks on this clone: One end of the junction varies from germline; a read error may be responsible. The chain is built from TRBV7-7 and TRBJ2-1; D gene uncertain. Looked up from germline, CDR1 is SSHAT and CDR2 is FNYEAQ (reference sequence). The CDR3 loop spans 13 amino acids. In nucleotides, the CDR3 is TGTGCTAGCAGCTTGACCTTAAACAATGAGCAGTTCTTC. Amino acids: CASSLTLNNEQFF.

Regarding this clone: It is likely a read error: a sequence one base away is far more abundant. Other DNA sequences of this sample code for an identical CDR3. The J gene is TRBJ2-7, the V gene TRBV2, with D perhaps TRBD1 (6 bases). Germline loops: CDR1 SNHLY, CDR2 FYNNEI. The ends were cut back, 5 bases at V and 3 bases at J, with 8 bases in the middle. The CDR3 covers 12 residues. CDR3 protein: CASSRTDYEQYF. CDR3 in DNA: TGTGCCAGCAGTAGGACAGACTACGAGCAGTACTTC.

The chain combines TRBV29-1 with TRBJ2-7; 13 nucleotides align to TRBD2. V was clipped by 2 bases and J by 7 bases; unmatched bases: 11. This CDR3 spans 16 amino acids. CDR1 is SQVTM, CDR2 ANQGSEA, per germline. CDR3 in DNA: TGCAGCGTTGAATGGTTGGGGACTAGCGGGACAGGGGAGCAGTACTTC. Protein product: CSVEWLGTSGTGEQYF.

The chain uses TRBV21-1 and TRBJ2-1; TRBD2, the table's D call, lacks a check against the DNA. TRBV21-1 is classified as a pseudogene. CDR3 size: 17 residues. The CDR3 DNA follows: TGTGCCAGCACCATGCACTCCCGGACTAGCGGGAGGGAGGAGCAGTTCTTC. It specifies CASTMHSRTSGREEQFF.

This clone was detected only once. CDR3 loop: CASSIQENYEQYF. CDR3 nucleotide sequence: TGTGCCAGCAGCATACAGGAAAACTACGAGCAGTACTTC. V usage is TRBV7-9 and J usage is TRBJ2-7; a weak D match, TRBD1 (5 bases). Germline CDR1 and CDR2: SEHNR and FQNEAQ (reference sequence). The CDR3 loop spans 13 amino acids. The germline V and J ends were trimmed by 5 bases and 3 bases, with 11 bases remaining between them.

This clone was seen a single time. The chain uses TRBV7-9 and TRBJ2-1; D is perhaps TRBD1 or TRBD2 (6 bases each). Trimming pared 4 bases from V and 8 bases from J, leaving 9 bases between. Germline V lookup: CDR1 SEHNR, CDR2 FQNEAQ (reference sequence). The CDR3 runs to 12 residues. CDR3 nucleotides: TGTGCCAGCAGCTCGGGGGCTCATGAGCAGTTCTTC. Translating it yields CASSSGAHEQFF.

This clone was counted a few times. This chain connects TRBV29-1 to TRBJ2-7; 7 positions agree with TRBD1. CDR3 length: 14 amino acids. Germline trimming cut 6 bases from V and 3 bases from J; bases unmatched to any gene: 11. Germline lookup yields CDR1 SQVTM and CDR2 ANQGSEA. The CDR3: CSVLTGAVFYEQYF. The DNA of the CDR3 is TGCAGCGTCCTTACAGGGGCCGTATTCTACGAGCAGTACTTC.

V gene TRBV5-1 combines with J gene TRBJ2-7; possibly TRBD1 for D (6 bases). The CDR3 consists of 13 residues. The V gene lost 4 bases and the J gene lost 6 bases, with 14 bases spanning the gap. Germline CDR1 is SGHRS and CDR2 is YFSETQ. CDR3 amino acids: CASSLYRDSEQYF. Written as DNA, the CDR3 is TGCGCCAGCAGCCTTTACAGGGATAGCGAGCAGTACTTC.

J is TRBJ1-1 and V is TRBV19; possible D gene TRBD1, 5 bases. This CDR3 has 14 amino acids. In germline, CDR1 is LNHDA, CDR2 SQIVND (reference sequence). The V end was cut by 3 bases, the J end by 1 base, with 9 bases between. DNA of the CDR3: TGTGCCAGTAGTATTGGACACCAGAACACTGAAGCTTTCTTT. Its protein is CASSIGHQNTEAFF.

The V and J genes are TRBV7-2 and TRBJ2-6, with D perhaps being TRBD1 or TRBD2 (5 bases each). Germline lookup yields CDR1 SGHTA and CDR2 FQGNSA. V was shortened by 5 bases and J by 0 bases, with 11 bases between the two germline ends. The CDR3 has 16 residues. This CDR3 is CASSPVGDSGANVLTF. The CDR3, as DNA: TGTGCCAGCAGCCCGGTGGGGGACTCTGGGGCCAACGTCCTGACTTTC.

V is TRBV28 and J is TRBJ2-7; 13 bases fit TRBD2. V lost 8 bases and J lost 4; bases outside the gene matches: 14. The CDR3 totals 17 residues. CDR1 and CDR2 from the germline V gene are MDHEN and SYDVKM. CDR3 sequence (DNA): TGTGCCAGCGCTCCGGTCTGGACTAGCGGGAGATGGTACGAGCAGTACTTC. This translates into CASAPVWTSGRWYEQYF.

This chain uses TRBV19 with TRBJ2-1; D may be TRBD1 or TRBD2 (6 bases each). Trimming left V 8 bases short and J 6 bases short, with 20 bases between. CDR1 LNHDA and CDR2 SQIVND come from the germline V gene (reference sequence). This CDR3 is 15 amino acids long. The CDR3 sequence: CASQYGTGGGNEQFF. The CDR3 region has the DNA TGTGCCAGTCAATATGGGACTGGAGGGGGCAATGAGCAGTTCTTC.

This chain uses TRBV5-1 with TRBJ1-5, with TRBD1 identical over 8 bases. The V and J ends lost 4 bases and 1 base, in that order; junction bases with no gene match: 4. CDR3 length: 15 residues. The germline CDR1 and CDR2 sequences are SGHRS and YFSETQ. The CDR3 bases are TGCGCCAGCAGCCCCGGGACAGGCAGCAATCAGCCCCAGCATTTT. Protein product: CASSPGTGSNQPQHF.